This T cell receptor (beta chain) comes out of a study of technical replicates of blood from four donors. Trimming removed 0 bases at V and 7 bases at J, with 8 bases between. Per germline, CDR1 SGDLS and CDR2 YYNGEE. This CDR3 is 12 amino acids long. Produced via immunoSEQ multiplex PCR; TCRdb's table is partial and in-frame only. This table holds 75,000 to 90,000 clones, 85% to 95% found once. The TCR sequence derives from a human donor in good health. The chain is built from TRBV9 and TRBJ2-7, with D possibly being TRBD2 (7 bases). Sequenced material: T cells isolated from PBMCs. The CDR3 coding sequence is TGTGCCAGCAGCGTAGAGGGGGGGGAGCAGTACTTC. Protein: CASSVEGGEQYF.